The clone carrying this T cell receptor beta chain was seen just once. Sequenced by immunoSEQ multiplex PCR; TCRdb stores in-frame clones only, minus some. The repertoire holds 450,000 to 600,000 clones, with around 90% as singletons. This sample is drawn from a study of blood T cell repertoires in COVID-19. This CDR3 is 15 amino acids long. The ends lost 2 bases at V and 6 bases at J; junction bases unmatched: 5. The source of this sequence is a woman aged 18-29 years who had recovered from COVID-19. Sequenced material: PBMCs or T cells enriched from blood (not recorded which). The chain is built from TRBV6-7 and TRBJ2-7; TRBD2 matches at 12 bases. TRBV6-7 is an ORF for which the function is uncertain. The CDR3 protein is CASSYPLAGGLEQYF. CDR3 DNA sequence: TGTGCCAGCAGTTACCCCCTAGCGGGGGGGCTCGAGCAGTACTTC.